A single TCR beta chain is shown here with its context. The antigen is not known. There are 14 residues in the CDR3. Germline V lookup: CDR1 MNHGY, CDR2 SAAAGT. V lost 6 bases and J lost 0, with 9 bases in between. The data were taken from a study of PD-L1 blockade in urothelial cancer. The diagnosis in patients was locally advanced or metastatic urothelial carcinoma. The study's findings and limits: Durable-benefit patients had greater expansion of tumor-associated blood clones at 3 weeks. A lone FFPE tumor specimen represented each patient, and none was collected right before treatment.

The repertoire was sequenced with immunoSEQ multiplex PCR; TCRdb's copy has only in-frame clones and lacks some. Of around 40,000 clones listed, more than 35% are singletons. The specimen comprised tumor tissue, sampled before atezolizumab (anti-PD-L1) treatment. This sequence originates from a man aged 55 to 70 with urothelial cancer. The chain recombines TRBV6-8 with TRBJ2-1; D gene ambiguous. This CDR3 is CASSAKGSYNEQFF. In DNA, the CDR3 is TGTGCCAGCAGCGCCAAGGGCTCCTACAATGAGCAGTTCTTC.